This T cell receptor (beta chain) appears in the sequencing data of a study of vaccination and CD4 T cells after COVID-19. Whole-study context: The cells were exposed to overlapping spike peptides originating from SARS-CoV-2, HCoV-NL63, HCoV-OC43 and HCoV-229E for stimulation. Whole-study findings and limits: Convalescent patients showed a median around 88% of reactive clones that were seen only post-vaccination. Convalescent participants were relatively few, and none had early post-infection timepoints studied.

With 6 bases clipped from V and 4 bases from J, the junction kept 9 bases outside the gene matches. The CDR3 sequence is 13 residues long. Germline CDR1 is DFQATT and CDR2 is SNEGSKA (reference sequence). Remarks on this clonotype: Its target is not known.

Indicated treatment: roughly 10-day PBMC culture with coronavirus spike peptide pools or control peptides (ViraFEST assay). An unexposed donor provided the CD4+ T cells, which were collected before the COVID-19 pandemic (2011-2018). Culture of two million PBMCs per well took place with around 10 IU/ml IL-2 and about 10 ug/ml peptide pools. Cultured CD4+ T cell DNA underwent sequencing with the Oncomine TCR Beta short-read assay. Scientists extracted genomic DNA from CD4+ T cells grown in culture. MiXCR, run by TCRdb on the PCR reads, gives a single entry per CDR3 protein. The table lists over 9,000 distinct CDR3 sequences, more than 30% of them singletons, with 13% to 15% in the top ten.

The sequenced material came from CD4+ T cells from blood, cultured in vitro. The origin of this receptor is a human donor in good health. The rearrangement joins TRBV20-1 to TRBJ2-7; 7 bases match TRBD2. The CDR3 coding sequence is TGCAGTGCAGCATCCGGGACTACATACGAGCAGTACTTC. Protein product: CSAASGTTYEQYF.